This record concerns one T cell receptor beta chain sequence. Its target antigen remains unknown. Base qualities are not recorded, but no much larger clone differs from it by a single base. Libraries were made using multiplex PCR. The instrument was an Illumina HiSeq 4000. TCR beta libraries were built with iRepertoire HTBI primers and Arm-PCR amplification of CDR3 regions. Before sequencing, the PCR products went through gel purification. In the source study's methods: Gene usage analysis of CDR3 amino acid clonotypes used the 60 to 75 TRBV and more than 13 TRBJ segments found across samples. COPE and FqMerger were used to merge filtered high-quality paired reads into contigs. Contigs were aligned with BLAST to IMGT TRBV, TRBD and TRBJ reference genes, and CDR3 was defined per IMGT. Any clonotype with a frequency above 0.1% was classified as a highly expanded clone. Repertoire diversity was measured by Shannon entropy, and V-J evenness by the Gini coefficient. Public clonotypes were defined as clonotypes shared by more than one individual. TCRdb passed the public sequencing reads through fastp at Q25 and MiXCR, retaining productive beta sequences. Here each entry gathers all rows of one CDR3 protein and keeps the most common genes and DNA. The V and J calls reflect TCRdb's pipeline rather than the authors' work. This sample is represented by about 310,000 distinct CDR3 sequences; 22% of them were singletons. The ten biggest clones cover 56% of the sample.

As encoded in the germline V gene, CDR1 is SGHTA while CDR2 is FQGNSA. Its CDR3 holds 14 amino acids, cysteine through phenylalanine. Only the CDR3 region is kept as DNA, spanning 42 bases read in frame from base 1. V is pared back by 7 bases and J by 2 bases, with 11 bases lying between the germline termini. The data are from a study of regulatory T cells in long-lasting Graves disease (dated by TCRdb to the early 2020s). Regarding the complete study: Persistent Graves' disease was defined as antithyroid drug treatment for over 5 years with persistently positive TSH receptor autoantibodies. Persistent Graves' disease patients in the clinical cohort had taken antithyroid drugs for approximately 10 years on average. A total of around 35 samples underwent TCR sequencing, from around 13 patients with persistent Graves' disease and approximately 20 patients with newly diagnosed Graves' disease. The study was registered as a clinical trial and conducted in China. Persistent Graves' disease patients were compared with newly diagnosed Graves' disease patients by peripheral blood TCR sequencing and RNA sequencing.

What the work shows at the level of the full study, not this receptor alone: Persistent Graves' disease patients showed lower TCR Shannon entropy and fewer highly expanded clones than newly diagnosed patients, suggesting clonal expansion. Only peripheral blood was studied, because thyroid tissue, the primary lesion, was inaccessible. The small sample size was acknowledged by the authors as a limitation that may reduce accuracy. Only the TCR beta chain was sequenced and analyzed. Preferential use of TRBV28, TRBJ1-2 and TRBJ2-5 was observed in persistent disease, whereas TRBV20-1 and TRBJ2-1 were favored in newly diagnosed disease. Persistent patients shared more public clonotypes among themselves (around 2,500) than newly diagnosed patients did (more than 850).

The sample's time point label, decoded: persistent/refractory GD, antithyroid drugs over 5 years with positive TRAb. RNA was extracted from PBMCs in TRIzol for both TCR sequencing and RNA sequencing. Graves' disease was diagnosed according to American Thyroid Association guidelines. Recruitment of patients was carried out at an endocrinology department in Xi'an, China. Each patient gave approximately 9 milliliters of peripheral blood, collected in an EDTA anticoagulant tube. PBMCs were isolated by Ficoll Paque Plus density gradient separation without further T cell sorting. An Agilent 2100 Bioanalyzer and agarose gel were used to check RNA quality, and a NanoDrop 2000 was used to measure RNA concentration.

Sequenced material: peripheral blood mononuclear cells (PBMCs), taken when the disease was refractory, from a patient treated with antithyroid drugs. The TCR originated in a female donor with Graves disease. The rearrangement joined TRBV7-2 to TRBJ2-2; TRBD2 is a weak D gene call, 6 bases matching. In nucleotide form, the sequence is TGTGCCAGCACCCTGACTAGTAACACCGGGGAGCTGTTTTTT. Translated, this is CASTLTSNTGELFF.